This TCR beta chain was sequenced in a study of blood T cell repertoires in COVID-19. Study-wide background: Material from acute and convalescent COVID-19 was sourced from the United States, Italy and Spain. Nucleic acid was either cDNA or gDNA, and it came from T cells, B-cell-depleted T cells, or PBMCs.

In the original workflow: Amplified reference gene primers provided the basis for estimating nucleated cell counts. The data were produced by immunoSEQ multiplex PCR, yet TCRdb's version contains in-frame clones alone and is incomplete. That table supplies the V and J calls and clone size; D and trimming were determined from the DNA. The table has about 82,000 clones, around 88% seen once. Germline lookup yields CDR1 SGHNT and CDR2 YENEEA. The CDR3 contains 14 residues. The V and J ends lost 4 bases and 3 bases, in that order; junction bases with no gene match: 5. The material sequenced was peripheral blood. V gene TRBV11-3 combines with J gene TRBJ2-5; the match to TRBD1 covers 7 bases. This clonotype originated in a woman aged 55-70 years with acute or convalescent COVID-19. The CDR3 region has the DNA TGTGCCAGCAGCTCGGGACAGCGGAAAGAGACCCAGTACTTC. This sequence encodes CASSSGQRKETQYF. Based on the CDR3 plus reference TRBV11-3 and TRBJ2-5, the full variable domain is EAGVVQSPRYKIIEKKQPVAFWCNPISGHNTLYWYLQNLGQGPELLIRYENEEAVDDSQLPKDRFSAERLKGVDSTLKIQPAELGDSAVYLCASSSGQRKETQYFGPGTRLLVL.